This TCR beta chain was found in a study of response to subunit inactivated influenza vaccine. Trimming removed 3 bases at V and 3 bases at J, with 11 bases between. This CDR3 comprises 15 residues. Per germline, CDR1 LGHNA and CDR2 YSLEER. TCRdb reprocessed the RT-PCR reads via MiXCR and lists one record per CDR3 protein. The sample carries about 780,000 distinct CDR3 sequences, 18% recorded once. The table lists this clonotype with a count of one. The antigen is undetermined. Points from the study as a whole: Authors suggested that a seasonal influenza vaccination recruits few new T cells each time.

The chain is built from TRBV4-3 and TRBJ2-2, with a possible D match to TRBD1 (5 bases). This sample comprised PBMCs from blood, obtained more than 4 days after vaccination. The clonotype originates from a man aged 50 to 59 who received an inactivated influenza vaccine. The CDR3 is CASSHDGADTGELFF. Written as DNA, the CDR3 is TGCGCCAGCAGCCATGATGGGGCAGACACCGGGGAGCTGTTTTTT.